This record looks at one T cell receptor beta chain sequence and its context. The antigen is unknown. The record originates from a study of Ad26.COV2.S vaccination and SARS-CoV-2 variants. Study-wide points: Post-vaccination breadth of spike-specific CD8+ and CD4+ T cell responses was reportedly substantial. Placebo recipients and vaccine recipients were similar in non-spike TCR breadth.

Germline trimming cut 7 bases from V and 5 bases from J; bases unmatched to any gene: 9. The CDR3 covers 15 residues. CDR1 is MDHEN and CDR2 is SYDVKM in the germline V gene. Repertoires were generated with immunoSEQ multiplex PCR, while TCRdb's copy carries only in-frame clones and drops some. The sample carries around 250,000 clones, more than 75% recorded once. Treatment specified: roughly 19 received Ad26.COV2.S at low or high dose, single or two shots; 5 received placebo; per-sample allocation not given. On day 63 after the first injection, vaccine and placebo recipients gave samples. Donation was by an adult aged 18-55 years who was in Boston.

The origin of this receptor is a person between 18 and 60 years old who received the Ad26.COV2.S COVID-19 vaccine or a placebo. The sample here was peripheral blood, taken in a trial of Ad26.COV2.S vaccine versus placebo. The rearrangement links TRBV28 to TRBJ2-2; 8 nucleotides line up with TRBD2. Written as DNA, the CDR3 is TGTGCCAGCACCAGCGGGAGCGGGAAGACCGGGGAGCTGTTTTTT. Its translation: CASTSGSGKTGELFF.